The clone carrying this T cell receptor (beta chain) occurred a few times. Its cognate antigen is unknown. The data are from a study of CD8+CD57+ T cells in acquired aplastic anemia. Study information: Mean yield of DNA from sorted CD4+ and CD8+ cells was 2.5 to 4 ug.

All sequencing subjects had displayed CD8+CD57+ cell expansion on flow cytometry. Per the germline V gene, CDR1 is SGHDT and CDR2 is YYEEEE. Trimming shortened V by 4 bases and J by 6 bases, and 7 bases separated the two germline ends. The CDR3 covers 11 residues. Genomic DNA provided the template from which TCR beta VDJ and CDR3 profiles were obtained. Via MiXCR, TCRdb re-called the reads, giving one row per CDR3 protein. In the table there are under 200,000 distinct CDR3 sequences, roughly 43% of which are singletons. Notes on the study in general: In CD8+ cells, Simpson's diversity showed no significant difference between patients and controls. There were over 25 CD8+ CDR3 sequences that occurred in both patients and controls.

The receptor was derived from a human donor with aplastic anemia. The sample comprised sorted CD4+, CD8+, or CD8+CD57+ T cells (not recorded which) from PBMCs. The chain has TRBV5-6 and TRBJ1-2; no clear D. The CDR3 nucleotides are TGTGCCAGCAGCACGGGAGATGGCTACACCTTC. This sequence encodes CASSTGDGYTF.